This T cell receptor (beta chain) was sequenced during a study of blood T cell repertoires in COVID-19. Study at large: Acute and convalescent COVID-19 specimens originated in the United States, Italy and Spain. PBMCs, B-cell-depleted T cells, or T cells provided the cDNA or gDNA that made up the material.

CDR1 is MDHEN and CDR2 is SYDVKM in the germline V gene. The ends lost 7 bases at V and 4 bases at J; junction bases unmatched: 9. The CDR3 totals 14 residues. Authors' data handling: The assay estimated nucleated cells by amplifying reference gene primers. The repertoire was sequenced with immunoSEQ multiplex PCR; TCRdb's copy has only in-frame clones and lacks some. From that table come the V and J calls and clone size; the DNA was used to work out D and trimming. The sample yields about 140,000 clones, 84% seen once. The sequenced material came from peripheral blood. V gene TRBV28 combines with J gene TRBJ1-1; 7 nucleotides line up with TRBD1. The source of this sequence is a man in his 60s with active or convalescent COVID-19. The CDR3 nucleotides are TGTGCCAGCAAACAATCCGGGACAGCCACTGAAGCTTTCTTT. Translation: CASKQSGTATEAFF. Looking up the rest from reference TRBV28 and TRBJ1-1 gives the full variable domain: DVKVTQSSRYLVKRTGEKVFLECVQDMDHENMFWYRQDPGLGLRLIYFSYDVKMKEKGDIPEGYSVSREKKERFSLILESASTNQTSMYLCASKQSGTATEAFFGQGTRLTVV.